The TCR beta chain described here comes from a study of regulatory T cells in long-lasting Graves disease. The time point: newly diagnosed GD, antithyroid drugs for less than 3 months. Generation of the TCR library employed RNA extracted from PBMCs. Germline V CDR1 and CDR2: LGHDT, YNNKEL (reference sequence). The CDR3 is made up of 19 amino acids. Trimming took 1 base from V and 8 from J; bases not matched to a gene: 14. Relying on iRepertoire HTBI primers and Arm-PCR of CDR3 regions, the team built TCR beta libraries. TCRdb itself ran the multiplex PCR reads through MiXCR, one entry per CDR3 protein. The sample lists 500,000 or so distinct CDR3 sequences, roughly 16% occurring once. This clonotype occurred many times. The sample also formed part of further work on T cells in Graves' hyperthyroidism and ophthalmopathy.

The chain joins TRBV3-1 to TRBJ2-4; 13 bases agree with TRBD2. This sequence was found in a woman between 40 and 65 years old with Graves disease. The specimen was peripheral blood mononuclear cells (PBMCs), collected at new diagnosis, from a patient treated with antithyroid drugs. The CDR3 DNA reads TGTGCCAGCAGCCAAGTCCCACTAGCGGGGGGGAGTAAGTTGGACATTCAGTACTTC. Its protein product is CASSQVPLAGGSKLDIQYF. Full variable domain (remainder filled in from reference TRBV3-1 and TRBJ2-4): DTAVSQTPKYLVTQMGNDKSIKCEQNLGHDTMYWYKQDSKKFLKIMFSYNNKELIINETVPNRFSPKSPDKAHLNLHINSLELGDSAVYFCASSQVPLAGGSKLDIQYFGAGTRLSVL.